This TCR beta chain derives from a study of beta chain features in type 1 diabetes. One heparinised draw, averaging roughly 0.12 L, was taken per donor. Findings of the study overall: Shorter TCRB CDR3s, moderately but significantly so, marked every one of the four CD4+ subsets in Type 1 diabetes patients. The naive, central memory and Treg TCRB repertoires looked more alike in patients than they did in healthy donors. There were fewer insertions and more deletions at the VDJ junctions of type 1 diabetes patients.

The isolated RNA, all of it, was reverse transcribed, so expressed TCRB transcripts were what got sequenced. Here immunoSEQ multiplex PCR was the method, and the copy in TCRdb shows in-frame clones only, minus some. The sample has around 710,000 clones, roughly an eighth seen once; the top ten hold roughly 0.11%. In regard to this clone: Its target is unknown.

CDR3 length: 12 amino acids. V lost 5 bases, J lost 7 bases, and 9 bases lay in between. CDR1 and CDR2 (germline): SGHNT, YENEEA. Sequencing input: naive CD4+ T cells from blood. The sequence was obtained from a man aged 25-40 years with type 1 diabetes. This chain links TRBV11-3 with TRBJ1-5; D ambiguous. This CDR3 reads CASSNRGQPQHF. As DNA, the CDR3 is TGTGCCAGCAGCAACAGAGGACAGCCCCAGCATTTT. Based on the CDR3 plus reference TRBV11-3 and TRBJ1-5, the full variable domain is EAGVVQSPRYKIIEKKQPVAFWCNPISGHNTLYWYLQNLGQGPELLIRYENEEAVDDSQLPKDRFSAERLKGVDSTLKIQPAELGDSAVYLCASSNRGQPQHFGDGTRLSIL.